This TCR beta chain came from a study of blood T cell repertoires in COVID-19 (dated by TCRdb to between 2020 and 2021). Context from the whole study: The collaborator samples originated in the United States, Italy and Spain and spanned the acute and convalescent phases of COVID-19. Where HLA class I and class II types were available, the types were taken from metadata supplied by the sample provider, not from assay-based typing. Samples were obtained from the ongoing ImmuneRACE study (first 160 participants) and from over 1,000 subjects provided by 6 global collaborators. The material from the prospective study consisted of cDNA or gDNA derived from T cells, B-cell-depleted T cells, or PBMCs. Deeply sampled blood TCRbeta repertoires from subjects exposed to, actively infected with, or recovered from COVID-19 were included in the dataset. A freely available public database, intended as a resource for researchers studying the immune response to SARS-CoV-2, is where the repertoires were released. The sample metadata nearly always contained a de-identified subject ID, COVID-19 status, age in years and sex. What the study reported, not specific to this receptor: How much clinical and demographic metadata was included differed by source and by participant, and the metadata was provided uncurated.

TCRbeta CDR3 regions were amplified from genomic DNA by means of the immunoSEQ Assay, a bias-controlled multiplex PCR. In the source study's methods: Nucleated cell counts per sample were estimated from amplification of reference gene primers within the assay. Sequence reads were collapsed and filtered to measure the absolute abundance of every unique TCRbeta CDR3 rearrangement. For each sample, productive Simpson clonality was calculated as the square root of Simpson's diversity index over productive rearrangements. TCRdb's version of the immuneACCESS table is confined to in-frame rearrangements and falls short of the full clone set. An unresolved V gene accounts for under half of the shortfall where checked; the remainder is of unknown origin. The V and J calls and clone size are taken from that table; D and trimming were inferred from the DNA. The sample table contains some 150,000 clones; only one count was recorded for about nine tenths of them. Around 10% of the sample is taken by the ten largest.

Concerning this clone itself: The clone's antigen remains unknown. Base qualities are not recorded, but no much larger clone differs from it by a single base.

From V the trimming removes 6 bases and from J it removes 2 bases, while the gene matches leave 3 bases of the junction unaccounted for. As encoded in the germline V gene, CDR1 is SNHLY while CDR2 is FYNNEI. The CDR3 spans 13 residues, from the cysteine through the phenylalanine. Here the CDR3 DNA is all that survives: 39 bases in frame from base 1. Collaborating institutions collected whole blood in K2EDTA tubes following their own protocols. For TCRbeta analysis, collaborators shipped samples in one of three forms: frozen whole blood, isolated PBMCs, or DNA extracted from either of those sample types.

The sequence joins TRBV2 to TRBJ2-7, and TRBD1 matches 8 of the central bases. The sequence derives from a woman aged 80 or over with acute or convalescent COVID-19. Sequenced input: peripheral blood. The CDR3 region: CASRDRGTYEQYF. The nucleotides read TGTGCCAGCAGAGACAGGGGAACCTACGAGCAGTACTTC.